Sequencing of this T cell receptor beta chain was carried out in a study of regulatory T cells in long-lasting Graves disease. This clonotype was seen repeatedly, ten times or more. Its antigen is as yet unknown. Study-wide points: Patients with persistent disease shared 2,500 to 3,500 public clonotypes, outpacing the approximately 870 shared by new patients.

According to the study, TCR beta libraries were built with iRepertoire HTBI primers and CDR3-region Arm-PCR. TCRdb reanalysed the multiplex PCR reads using MiXCR and keeps one entry per CDR3 protein. Here the sample spans about 430,000 distinct CDR3 sequences, roughly 21% being singletons. Germline V gene data show CDR1 as MDHEN and CDR2 as SYDVKM. CDR3 length equals 16 residues. Trimming removed 2 bases from V and 6 bases from J; junction bases left unmatched: 9. The time point was: persistent/refractory GD, antithyroid drugs over 5 years with positive TRAb. Construction of the TCR library relied on RNA isolated from PBMCs.

This material consisted of peripheral blood mononuclear cells (PBMCs), taken when the disease was refractory, from a patient treated with antithyroid drugs. This chain joins TRBV28 and TRBJ2-2; 7 nucleotides agree with TRBD2. The sequence derives from a female donor with Graves disease. The CDR3 reads CASSLAGRAGPGELFF. DNA for the CDR3: TGTGCCAGCAGTTTAGCTGGGAGGGCCGGTCCCGGGGAGCTGTTTTTT.